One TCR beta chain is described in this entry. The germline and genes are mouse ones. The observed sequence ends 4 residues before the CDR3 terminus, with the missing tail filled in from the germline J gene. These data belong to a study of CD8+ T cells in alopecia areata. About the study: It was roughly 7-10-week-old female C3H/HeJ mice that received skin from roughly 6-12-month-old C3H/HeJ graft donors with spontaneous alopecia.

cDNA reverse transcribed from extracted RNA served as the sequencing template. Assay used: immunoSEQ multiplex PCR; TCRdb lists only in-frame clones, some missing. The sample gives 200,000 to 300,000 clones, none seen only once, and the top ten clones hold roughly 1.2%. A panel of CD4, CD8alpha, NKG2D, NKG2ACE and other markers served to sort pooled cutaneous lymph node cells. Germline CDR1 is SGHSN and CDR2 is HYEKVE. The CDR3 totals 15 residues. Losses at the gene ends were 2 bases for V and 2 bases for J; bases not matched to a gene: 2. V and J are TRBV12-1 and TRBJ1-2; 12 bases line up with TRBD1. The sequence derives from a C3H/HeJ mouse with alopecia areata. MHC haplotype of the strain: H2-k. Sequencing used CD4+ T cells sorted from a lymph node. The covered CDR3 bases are TGTGCCAGCTCTCCCGGGACAGGGGGCAACTCC. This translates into CASSPGTGGNS. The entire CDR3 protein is CASSPGTGGNSDYTF.